This is a list of T cell receptor beta chains from one sample in a study of blood T cell repertoires in COVID-19. This table comes from immunoSEQ multiplex PCR, and its TCRdb copy is limited to in-frame clones, with some not included. The table shows approximately 330,000 clones, with roughly 90% occurring only once. Source material: peripheral blood. The origin of the receptors is a man aged 25 to 40 with COVID-19, enrolled during active disease. CDR3s include the opening cysteine and the closing phenylalanine or tryptophan. D genes are given only for firm matches. The size field is filled for only some rows; it gives once, few, many or a size class.

j_gene	abundance	v_gene	d_gene	CDR3aa	CDR3nt
TRBJ2-7	-	TRBV6-5	TRBD1	CAKDRGDSYEQYF	TGTGCCAAGGACAGGGGAGATTCCTACGAGCAGTACTTC
TRBJ2-3	-	TRBV28	-	CASSPSSGTSDTQYF	TGTGCCAGCAGTCCCTCCTCGGGAACCTCAGATACGCAGTATTTT
TRBJ2-4	-	TRBV20-1	-	CSARLENIQYF	TGCAGTGCCAGGCTGGAAAACATTCAGTACTTC
TRBJ2-5	-	TRBV6-2/TRBV6-3	TRBD2	CASSFRLAGIEETQYF	TGTGCCAGCAGTTTCAGGTTAGCGGGGATAGAAGAGACCCAGTACTTC
TRBJ2-1	-	TRBV7-8	-	CASSLGIGRSFYYNEQFF	TGTGCCAGCAGCTTAGGGATAGGGAGGTCGTTTTACTACAATGAGCAGTTCTTC
TRBJ1-5	-	TRBV21-1	-	CASNERDRSNQPQHF	TGTGCCTCCAACGAAAGGGACAGAAGCAATCAGCCCCAGCATTTT
TRBJ2-7	-	TRBV3-1/TRBV3-2	-	CASSPLLAFSKEQYF	TGTGCCAGCAGCCCCCTCTTAGCGTTCTCGAAAGAGCAGTACTTC
TRBJ2-2	-	TRBV5-6	-	CASSRGQTGELFF	TGTGCCAGCAGCCGCGGCCAGACCGGGGAGCTGTTTTTT
TRBJ2-7	-	TRBV7-9	-	CASSFSGPYEQYF	TGTGCCAGCAGCTTTAGCGGTCCCTACGAGCAGTACTTC
TRBJ1-2	-	TRBV7-2	-	CASSLASRDGYTF	TGTGCCAGCAGCTTAGCGAGCAGGGATGGCTACACCTTC
TRBJ1-1	-	TRBV25-1	-	CASSGRALTEAFF	TGTGCCAGCAGTGGCAGGGCTCTCACTGAAGCTTTCTTT
TRBJ2-2	once	TRBV6-2/TRBV6-3	-	CASSYQGGSAGELFF	TGTGCCAGCAGTTACCAGGGGGGATCGGCCGGGGAGCTGTTTTTT
TRBJ1-2	once	TRBV29-1	TRBD1	CSVLGVGTAFNYGYTF	TGCAGCGTCCTGGGGGTAGGGACAGCGTTTAACTATGGCTACACCTTC
TRBJ2-3	-	TRBV3-1/TRBV3-2	TRBD2	CASSQGGLAGLTDTQYF	TGTGCCAGCAGCCAAGGAGGACTAGCGGGACTCACAGATACGCAGTATTTT
TRBJ2-3	-	TRBV7-3	-	CASSLNMGTDTQYF	TGTGCCAGCAGCTTAAACATGGGCACAGATACGCAGTATTTT
TRBJ2-4	-	TRBV6-2/TRBV6-3	TRBD1	CASSYSRGQGNIQYF	TGTGCCAGCAGTTACTCACGGGGACAGGGAAACATTCAGTACTTC
TRBJ1-1	-	TRBV6-4	-	CASSEVKSRGLSTEAFF	TGTGCCAGCAGTGAAGTAAAGTCGCGCGGCCTGAGCACTGAAGCTTTCTTT
TRBJ2-5	-	TRBV5-1	-	CASRTGRETQYF	TGCGCCAGCAGGACAGGCAGGGAGACCCAGTACTTC
TRBJ2-6	-	TRBV27	TRBD1	CASSDRAPLSGANVLTF	TGTGCCAGCAGTGACAGGGCTCCCCTCTCTGGGGCCAACGTCCTGACTTTC